The rows below give T cell receptor beta chains drawn from one sample of a study of blood T cell repertoires in COVID-19. Sequenced by immunoSEQ multiplex PCR; TCRdb stores in-frame clones only, minus some. The data hold about 260,000 clones, with 70% to 90% observed a single time. The sample consisted of peripheral blood. The source of these receptors is a woman aged 40-49 years with acute or convalescent COVID-19. Both conserved end residues are part of each CDR3. A D gene is named only where the DNA matches it firmly. Clone size appears in some rows only: once, few, many, or a class for an expanded clone.

J gene: TRBJ1-2
CDR3 length: 14
clone size: NA
V gene: TRBV28
D gene: NA
CDR3 protein: CASNNRTRWSGYTF

J gene: TRBJ1-2
CDR3 length: 15
clone size: NA
V gene: TRBV3-1/TRBV3-2
D gene: TRBD1
CDR3 protein: CASSQAGTGFYGYTF

J gene: TRBJ1-1
CDR3 length: 15
clone size: NA
V gene: TRBV7-9
D gene: TRBD1
CDR3 protein: CASSLAGTGSAEAFF

J gene: TRBJ2-2
CDR3 length: 14
clone size: NA
V gene: TRBV23-1
D gene: TRBD2
CDR3 protein: CASYFDQRGGELFF

J gene: TRBJ1-2
CDR3 length: 13
clone size: NA
V gene: TRBV28
D gene: TRBD1
CDR3 protein: CASIQGQGYGYTF

J gene: TRBJ2-5
CDR3 length: 16
clone size: NA
V gene: TRBV10-3
D gene: TRBD2
CDR3 protein: CAISDRLAGAQETQYF

J gene: TRBJ1-3
CDR3 length: 13
clone size: few
V gene: TRBV19
D gene: NA
CDR3 protein: CASRDSSGNTIYF

J gene: TRBJ1-6
CDR3 length: 17
clone size: NA
V gene: TRBV11-2
D gene: NA
CDR3 protein: CASSLGVGGGGNSPLHF

J gene: TRBJ1-2
CDR3 length: 16
clone size: NA
V gene: TRBV4-1
D gene: NA
CDR3 protein: CASSQDLSPNSDGYTF

J gene: TRBJ1-2
CDR3 length: 16
clone size: few
V gene: TRBV5-4
D gene: NA
CDR3 protein: CASSLVPLGRRGGYTF

J gene: TRBJ1-2
CDR3 length: 12
clone size: NA
V gene: TRBV27
D gene: NA
CDR3 protein: CASSPGDYGYTF

J gene: TRBJ1-5
CDR3 length: 15
clone size: NA
V gene: TRBV5-5
D gene: TRBD1
CDR3 protein: CASNQEGAGNQPQHF

J gene: TRBJ2-6
CDR3 length: 15
clone size: NA
V gene: TRBV5-1
D gene: NA
CDR3 protein: CASSSQGSGANVLTF

J gene: TRBJ2-3
CDR3 length: 14
clone size: NA
V gene: TRBV2
D gene: NA
CDR3 protein: CASSDSGSTDTQYF

J gene: TRBJ2-1
CDR3 length: 12
clone size: NA
V gene: TRBV29-1
D gene: NA
CDR3 protein: CSVALEGNEQFF

J gene: TRBJ1-6
CDR3 length: 17
clone size: NA
V gene: TRBV14
D gene: TRBD1
CDR3 protein: CASSQAMTGKGYSPLHF

J gene: TRBJ1-1
CDR3 length: 12
clone size: NA
V gene: TRBV27
D gene: NA
CDR3 protein: CASSSTLEEAFF

J gene: TRBJ2-3
CDR3 length: 18
clone size: NA
V gene: TRBV7-8
D gene: TRBD2
CDR3 protein: CASSLRLAGDLWTDTQYF

J gene: TRBJ2-1
CDR3 length: 15
clone size: NA
V gene: TRBV9
D gene: NA
CDR3 protein: CASSVEGLTYNEQFF

J gene: TRBJ1-2
CDR3 length: 17
clone size: few
V gene: TRBV19
D gene: NA
CDR3 protein: CASSESSMGQKSYGYTF

J gene: TRBJ1-2
CDR3 length: 15
clone size: NA
V gene: TRBV9
D gene: NA
CDR3 protein: CASSPTRTASYGYTF

J gene: TRBJ1-5
CDR3 length: 14
clone size: NA
V gene: TRBV3-1/TRBV3-2
D gene: NA
CDR3 protein: CASSHRQSNQPQHF

J gene: TRBJ1-3
CDR3 length: 14
clone size: once
V gene: TRBV18
D gene: TRBD1
CDR3 protein: CASRQGDSGNTIYF

J gene: TRBJ2-5
CDR3 length: 14
clone size: NA
V gene: TRBV11-2
D gene: NA
CDR3 protein: CASSSPGQGETQYF

J gene: TRBJ2-3
CDR3 length: 19
clone size: NA
V gene: TRBV23-1
D gene: NA
CDR3 protein: CASSRSPGDSHYSTDTQYF

J gene: TRBJ2-1
CDR3 length: 15
clone size: NA
V gene: TRBV3-1/TRBV3-2
D gene: TRBD2
CDR3 protein: CASSQGAGGWNEQFF

J gene: TRBJ1-2
CDR3 length: 13
clone size: NA
V gene: TRBV14
D gene: TRBD1
CDR3 protein: CASSLQGARGYTF

J gene: TRBJ2-2
CDR3 length: 12
clone size: NA
V gene: TRBV5-1
D gene: NA
CDR3 protein: CASSSPRGELFF

J gene: TRBJ2-1
CDR3 length: 14
clone size: NA
V gene: TRBV6-4
D gene: NA
CDR3 protein: CASSEGLTTGEQFF

J gene: TRBJ2-1
CDR3 length: 15
clone size: NA
V gene: TRBV7-9
D gene: TRBD2
CDR3 protein: CASSPTSGTGGEQFF

J gene: TRBJ1-1
CDR3 length: 12
clone size: NA
V gene: TRBV7-8
D gene: NA
CDR3 protein: CASSRDSPSAFF

J gene: TRBJ2-5
CDR3 length: 14
clone size: once
V gene: TRBV6-6
D gene: NA
CDR3 protein: CASSYGRDQETQYF

J gene: TRBJ1-4
CDR3 length: 13
clone size: once
V gene: TRBV4-1
D gene: NA
CDR3 protein: CASATVGYEKLFF

J gene: TRBJ2-4
CDR3 length: 15
clone size: NA
V gene: TRBV5-6
D gene: NA
CDR3 protein: CASSLKGLAKNIQYF

J gene: TRBJ1-2
CDR3 length: 14
clone size: NA
V gene: TRBV14
D gene: TRBD1
CDR3 protein: CASSGTGTVYGYTF

J gene: TRBJ1-4
CDR3 length: 14
clone size: NA
V gene: TRBV5-1
D gene: TRBD1
CDR3 protein: CASATGDTNEKLFF

J gene: TRBJ1-2
CDR3 length: 14
clone size: few
V gene: TRBV5-6
D gene: NA
CDR3 protein: CASSLGVQIYGYTF

J gene: TRBJ2-5
CDR3 length: 12
clone size: NA
V gene: TRBV18
D gene: NA
CDR3 protein: CASSPGPETQYF

J gene: TRBJ2-5
CDR3 length: 15
clone size: NA
V gene: TRBV24-1
D gene: TRBD1
CDR3 protein: CATRQTGGGQETQYF

J gene: TRBJ1-2
CDR3 length: 14
clone size: NA
V gene: TRBV7-9
D gene: TRBD1
CDR3 protein: CASSLGQGAGGYTF

J gene: TRBJ2-1
CDR3 length: 15
clone size: NA
V gene: TRBV5-1
D gene: TRBD1
CDR3 protein: CASTQGAGGGYEQFF

J gene: TRBJ2-1
CDR3 length: 16
clone size: NA
V gene: TRBV19
D gene: TRBD2
CDR3 protein: CASSKHSGGSYNEQFF

J gene: TRBJ1-1
CDR3 length: 16
clone size: NA
V gene: TRBV19
D gene: TRBD1
CDR3 protein: CASSPQTGRFSTEAFF

J gene: TRBJ2-5
CDR3 length: 15
clone size: NA
V gene: TRBV2
D gene: NA
CDR3 protein: CASPDGGSWQETQYF

J gene: TRBJ1-5
CDR3 length: 15
clone size: NA
V gene: TRBV19
D gene: TRBD1
CDR3 protein: CASIEWGDSNQPQHF

J gene: TRBJ2-1
CDR3 length: 17
clone size: NA
V gene: TRBV5-6
D gene: TRBD1
CDR3 protein: CASSLKRSGRGWNEQFF

J gene: TRBJ2-5
CDR3 length: 16
clone size: NA
V gene: TRBV21-1
D gene: NA
CDR3 protein: CASSKEGRVYQETQYF

J gene: TRBJ1-2
CDR3 length: 17
clone size: NA
V gene: TRBV2
D gene: NA
CDR3 protein: CASSESGVGNSNYGYTF

J gene: TRBJ2-3
CDR3 length: 15
clone size: once
V gene: TRBV19
D gene: NA
CDR3 protein: CASSIYRESTDTQYF

J gene: TRBJ1-6
CDR3 length: 14
clone size: few
V gene: TRBV11-2
D gene: NA
CDR3 protein: CASSLENHGSPLHF

J gene: TRBJ2-2
CDR3 length: 14
clone size: NA
V gene: TRBV3-1/TRBV3-2
D gene: NA
CDR3 protein: CASSLRVDGGELFF

J gene: TRBJ2-1
CDR3 length: 15
clone size: NA
V gene: TRBV6-5
D gene: TRBD2
CDR3 protein: CASSLAGGVYNEQFF

J gene: TRBJ2-2
CDR3 length: 16
clone size: NA
V gene: TRBV5-4
D gene: NA
CDR3 protein: CASSSFFGAKTGELFF

J gene: TRBJ2-3
CDR3 length: 18
clone size: NA
V gene: TRBV11-2
D gene: TRBD2
CDR3 protein: CASSLSGALAGGTDTQYF